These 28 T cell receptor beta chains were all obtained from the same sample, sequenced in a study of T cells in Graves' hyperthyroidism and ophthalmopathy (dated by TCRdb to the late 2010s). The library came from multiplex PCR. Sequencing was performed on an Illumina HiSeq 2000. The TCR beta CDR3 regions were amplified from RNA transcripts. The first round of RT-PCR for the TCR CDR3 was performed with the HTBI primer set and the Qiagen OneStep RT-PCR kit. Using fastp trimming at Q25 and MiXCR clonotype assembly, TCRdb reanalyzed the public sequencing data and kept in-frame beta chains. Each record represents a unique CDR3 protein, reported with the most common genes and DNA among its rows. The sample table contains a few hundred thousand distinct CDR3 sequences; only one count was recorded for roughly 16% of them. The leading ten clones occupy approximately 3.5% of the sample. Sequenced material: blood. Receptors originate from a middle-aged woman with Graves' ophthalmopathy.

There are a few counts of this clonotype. In DNA form, the CDR3 reads TGTGCCAGCCCTGCTTTTCCCATAGCGGGACTTCCTCGGGAGACCCAGTACTTC. It codes for CASPAFPIAGLPRETQYF. The V call is TRBV2, the J call TRBJ2-5; 8 bases map to TRBD2. Germline values: CDR1 SNHLY, CDR2 FYNNEI. The J segment lost 5 bases and the V segment lost 8 bases, leaving 22 bases of the junction unmatched. The CDR3 runs to 18 residues.

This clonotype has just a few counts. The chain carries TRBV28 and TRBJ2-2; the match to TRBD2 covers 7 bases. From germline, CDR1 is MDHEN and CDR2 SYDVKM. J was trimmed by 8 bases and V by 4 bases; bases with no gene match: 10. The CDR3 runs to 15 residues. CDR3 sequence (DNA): TGTGCCAGCAGTTCCAGCGGGGAAAAGTTGGGGGAGCTGTTTTTT. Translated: CASSSSGEKLGELFF.

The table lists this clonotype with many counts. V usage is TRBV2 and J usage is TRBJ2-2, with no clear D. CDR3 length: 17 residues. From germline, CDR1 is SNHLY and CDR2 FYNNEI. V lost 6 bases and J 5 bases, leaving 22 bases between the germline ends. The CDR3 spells CASSAHNLNLVTGELFF. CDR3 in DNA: TGTGCCAGCAGCGCCCACAATCTTAACTTGGTGACCGGGGAGCTGTTTTTT.

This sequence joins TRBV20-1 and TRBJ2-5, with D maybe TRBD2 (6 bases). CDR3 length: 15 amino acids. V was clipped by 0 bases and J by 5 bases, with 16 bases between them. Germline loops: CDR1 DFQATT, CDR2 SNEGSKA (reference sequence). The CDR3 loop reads CSARDGLLMRETQYF. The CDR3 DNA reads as TGCAGTGCTAGAGATGGACTACTGATGAGGGAGACCCAGTACTTC.

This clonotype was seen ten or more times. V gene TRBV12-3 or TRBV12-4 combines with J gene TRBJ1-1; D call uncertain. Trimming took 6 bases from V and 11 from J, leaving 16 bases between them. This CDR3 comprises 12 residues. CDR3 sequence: CASSPSAGRAFF. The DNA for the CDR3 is TGTGCCAGCAGCCCGTCCGCGGGCCGGGCTTTCTTT.

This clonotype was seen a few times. CDR3 DNA sequence: TGCGCCAGCAGCGCCACTAGCGGGAACACCGGGGAGCTGTTTTTT. It encodes CASSATSGNTGELFF. The rearrangement links TRBV4-1 to TRBJ2-2, with TRBD2 identical over 8 bases. V lost 5 bases and J lost 1; bases outside the gene matches: 3. The CDR3 covers 15 residues. Germline loops: CDR1 MGHRA, CDR2 YSYEKL.

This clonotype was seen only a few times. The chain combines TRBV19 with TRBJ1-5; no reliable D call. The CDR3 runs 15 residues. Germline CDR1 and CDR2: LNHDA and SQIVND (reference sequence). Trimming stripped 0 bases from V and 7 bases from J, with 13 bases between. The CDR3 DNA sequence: TGTGCCAGTAGTATAGATCTAGCTCTCGGGCAGCCCCAGCATTTT. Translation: CASSIDLALGQPQHF.

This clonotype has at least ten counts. The CDR3 DNA reads as TGTGCCAGCAGCACAGACAGTACGGAGACCCAGTACTTC. Residues: CASSTDSTETQYF. The chain has TRBV7-3 and TRBJ2-5; a weak D match, TRBD1 (5 bases). The CDR3 is 13 residues long. V was pared by 5 bases and J by 5 bases, with 12 bases between. The germline CDR1 and CDR2 sequences are SGHTA and FQGTGA.

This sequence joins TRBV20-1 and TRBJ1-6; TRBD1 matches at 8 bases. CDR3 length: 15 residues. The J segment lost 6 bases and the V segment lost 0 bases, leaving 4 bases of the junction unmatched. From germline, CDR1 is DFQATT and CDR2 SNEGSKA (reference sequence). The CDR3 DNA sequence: TGCAGTGCTAGAGAGAGGACAGGGTTTAATTCACCCCTCCACTTT. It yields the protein CSARERTGFNSPLHF.

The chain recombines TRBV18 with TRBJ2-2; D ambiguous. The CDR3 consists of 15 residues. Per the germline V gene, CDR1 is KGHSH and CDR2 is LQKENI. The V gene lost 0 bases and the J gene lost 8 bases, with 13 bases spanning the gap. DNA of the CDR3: TGTGCCAGCTCACCACCGGAACTTCGTACGGGGGAGCTGTTTTTT. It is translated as CASSPPELRTGELFF.

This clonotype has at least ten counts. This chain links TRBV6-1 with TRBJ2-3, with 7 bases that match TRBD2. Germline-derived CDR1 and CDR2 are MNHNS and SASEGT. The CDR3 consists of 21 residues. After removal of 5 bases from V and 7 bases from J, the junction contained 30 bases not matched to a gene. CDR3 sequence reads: CASSPDSGRGDFQTLPYTQYF. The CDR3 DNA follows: TGTGCCAGCAGTCCTGATAGCGGGCGGGGAGACTTCCAAACACTCCCATATACGCAGTATTTT.

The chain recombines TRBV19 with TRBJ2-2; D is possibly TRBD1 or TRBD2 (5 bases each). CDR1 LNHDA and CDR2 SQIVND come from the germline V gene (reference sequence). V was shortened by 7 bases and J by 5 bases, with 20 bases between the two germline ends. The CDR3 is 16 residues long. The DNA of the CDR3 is TGTGCCAGTATGAGGGGTTCCGGTTGGCGAACCGGGGAGCTGTTTTTT. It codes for CASMRGSGWRTGELFF.

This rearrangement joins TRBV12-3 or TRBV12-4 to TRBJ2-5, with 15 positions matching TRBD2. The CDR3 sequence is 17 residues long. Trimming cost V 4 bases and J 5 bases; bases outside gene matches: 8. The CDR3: CASSSRTSGGARETQYF. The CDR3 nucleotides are TGTGCCAGCAGTTCAAGGACTAGCGGGGGGGCCAGGGAGACCCAGTACTTC.

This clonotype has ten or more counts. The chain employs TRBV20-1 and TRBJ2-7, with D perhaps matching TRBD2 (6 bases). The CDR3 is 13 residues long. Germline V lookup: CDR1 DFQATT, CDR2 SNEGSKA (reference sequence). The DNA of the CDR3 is TGCAGCCGGAGGGCCAAGAGCTCCTACGAGCAGTACTTC. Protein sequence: CSRRAKSSYEQYF.

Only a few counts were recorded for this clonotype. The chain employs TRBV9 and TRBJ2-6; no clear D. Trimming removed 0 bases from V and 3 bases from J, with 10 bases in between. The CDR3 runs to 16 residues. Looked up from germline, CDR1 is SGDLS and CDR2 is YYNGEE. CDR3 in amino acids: CASSVAPGHGANVLTF. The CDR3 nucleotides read TGTGCCAGCAGCGTAGCCCCTGGTCATGGGGCCAACGTCCTGACTTTC.

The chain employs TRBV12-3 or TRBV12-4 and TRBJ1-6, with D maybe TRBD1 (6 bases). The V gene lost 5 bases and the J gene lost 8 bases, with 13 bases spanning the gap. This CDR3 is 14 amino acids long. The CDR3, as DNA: TGTGCCAGCAGTAGGACAGAGGGTGATTCACCCCTCCACTTT. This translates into CASSRTEGDSPLHF.

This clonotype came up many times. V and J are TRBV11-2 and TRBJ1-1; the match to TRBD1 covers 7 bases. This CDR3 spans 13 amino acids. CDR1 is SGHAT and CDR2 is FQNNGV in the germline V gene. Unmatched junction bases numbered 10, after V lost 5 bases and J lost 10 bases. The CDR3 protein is CASSPPDRVSAFF. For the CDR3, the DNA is TGTGCCAGCAGCCCACCCGACAGGGTCTCAGCTTTCTTT.

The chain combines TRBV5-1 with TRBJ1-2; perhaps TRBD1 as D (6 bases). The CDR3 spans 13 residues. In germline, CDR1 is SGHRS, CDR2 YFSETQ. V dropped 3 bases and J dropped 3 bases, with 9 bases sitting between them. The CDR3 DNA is TGCGCCAGCAGCTGGGGGGCAGACTATGGCTACACCTTC. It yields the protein CASSWGADYGYTF. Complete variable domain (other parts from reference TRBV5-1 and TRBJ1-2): KAGVTQTPRYLIKTRGQQVTLSCSPISGHRSVSWYQQTPGQGLQFLFEYFSETQRNKGNFPGRFSGRQFSNSRSEMNVSTLELGDSALYLCASSWGADYGYTFGSGTRLTVV.

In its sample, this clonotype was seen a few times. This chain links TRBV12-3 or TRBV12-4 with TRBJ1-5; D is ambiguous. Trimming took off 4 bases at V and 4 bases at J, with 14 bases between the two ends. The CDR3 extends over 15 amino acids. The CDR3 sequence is CASSYARGGNQPQHF. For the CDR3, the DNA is TGTGCCAGCAGTTATGCACGGGGAGGGAATCAGCCCCAGCATTTT.

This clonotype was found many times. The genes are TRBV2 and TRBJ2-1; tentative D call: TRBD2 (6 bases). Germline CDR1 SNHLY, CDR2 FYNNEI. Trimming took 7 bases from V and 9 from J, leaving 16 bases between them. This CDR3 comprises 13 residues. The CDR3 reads CASTGTVSGEQFF. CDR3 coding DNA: TGTGCCAGCACGGGGACTGTAAGCGGTGAGCAGTTCTTC. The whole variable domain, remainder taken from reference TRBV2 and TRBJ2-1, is EPEVTQTPSHQVTQMGQEVILRCVPISNHLYFYWYRQILGQKVEFLVSFYNNEISEKSEIFDDQFSVERPDGSNFTLKIRSTKLEDSAMYFCASTGTVSGEQFFGPGTRLTVL.

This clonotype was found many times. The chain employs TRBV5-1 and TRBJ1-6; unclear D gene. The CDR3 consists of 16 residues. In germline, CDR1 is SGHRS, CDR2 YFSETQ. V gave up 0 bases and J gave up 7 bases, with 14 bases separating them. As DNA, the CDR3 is TGCGCCAGCAGCTTGGATGTGGGCCGGGAGAATTCACCCCTCCACTTT. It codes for CASSLDVGRENSPLHF.

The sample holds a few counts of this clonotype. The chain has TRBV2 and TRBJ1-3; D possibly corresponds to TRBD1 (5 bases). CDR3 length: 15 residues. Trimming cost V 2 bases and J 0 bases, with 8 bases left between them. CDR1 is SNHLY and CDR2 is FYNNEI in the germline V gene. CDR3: CASSEQGPSGNTIYF. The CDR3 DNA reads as TGTGCCAGCAGTGAACAGGGCCCCTCTGGAAACACCATATATTTT.

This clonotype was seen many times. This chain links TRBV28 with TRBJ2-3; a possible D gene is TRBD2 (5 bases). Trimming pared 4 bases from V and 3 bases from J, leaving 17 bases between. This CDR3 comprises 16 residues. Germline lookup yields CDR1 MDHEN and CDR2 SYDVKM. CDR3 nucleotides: TGTGCCAGCAGTTCCGACACGGGAAAGAGGACAGATACGCAGTATTTT. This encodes CASSSDTGKRTDTQYF.

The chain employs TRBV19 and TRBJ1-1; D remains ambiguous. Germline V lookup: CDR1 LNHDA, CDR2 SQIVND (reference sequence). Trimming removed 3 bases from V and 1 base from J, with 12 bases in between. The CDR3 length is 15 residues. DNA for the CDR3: TGTGCCAGTAGTATCGGCCACAGCCAGAACACTGAAGCTTTCTTT. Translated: CASSIGHSQNTEAFF.

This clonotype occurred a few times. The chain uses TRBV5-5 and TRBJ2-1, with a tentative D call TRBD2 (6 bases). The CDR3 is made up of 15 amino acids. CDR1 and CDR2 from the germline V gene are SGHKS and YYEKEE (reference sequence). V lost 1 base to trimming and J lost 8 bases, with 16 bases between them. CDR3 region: CASSLRDFDSHEQFF. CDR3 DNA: TGTGCCAGCAGCTTGAGGGACTTCGATTCCCATGAGCAGTTCTTC.

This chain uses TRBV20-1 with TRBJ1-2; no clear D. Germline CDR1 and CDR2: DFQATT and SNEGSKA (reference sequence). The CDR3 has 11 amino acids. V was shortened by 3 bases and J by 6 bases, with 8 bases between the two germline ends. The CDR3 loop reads CSARGANGYTF. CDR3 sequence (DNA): TGCAGTGCTAGGGGTGCAAATGGCTACACCTTC.

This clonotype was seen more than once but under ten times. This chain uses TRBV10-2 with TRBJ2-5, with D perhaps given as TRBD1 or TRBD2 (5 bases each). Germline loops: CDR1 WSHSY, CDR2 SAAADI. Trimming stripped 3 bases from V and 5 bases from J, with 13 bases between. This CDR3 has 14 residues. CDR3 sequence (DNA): TGCGCCAGCAGTGATTGGCAGGGCGGGGAGACCCAGTACTTC. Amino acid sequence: CASSDWQGGETQYF.

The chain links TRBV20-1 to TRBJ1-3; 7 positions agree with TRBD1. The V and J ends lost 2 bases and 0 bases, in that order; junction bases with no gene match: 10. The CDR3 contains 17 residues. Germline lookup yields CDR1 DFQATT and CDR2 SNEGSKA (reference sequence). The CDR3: CSARSAGTAISGNTIYF. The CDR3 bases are TGCAGTGCTAGATCCGCCGGGACAGCGATCTCTGGAAACACCATATATTTT.